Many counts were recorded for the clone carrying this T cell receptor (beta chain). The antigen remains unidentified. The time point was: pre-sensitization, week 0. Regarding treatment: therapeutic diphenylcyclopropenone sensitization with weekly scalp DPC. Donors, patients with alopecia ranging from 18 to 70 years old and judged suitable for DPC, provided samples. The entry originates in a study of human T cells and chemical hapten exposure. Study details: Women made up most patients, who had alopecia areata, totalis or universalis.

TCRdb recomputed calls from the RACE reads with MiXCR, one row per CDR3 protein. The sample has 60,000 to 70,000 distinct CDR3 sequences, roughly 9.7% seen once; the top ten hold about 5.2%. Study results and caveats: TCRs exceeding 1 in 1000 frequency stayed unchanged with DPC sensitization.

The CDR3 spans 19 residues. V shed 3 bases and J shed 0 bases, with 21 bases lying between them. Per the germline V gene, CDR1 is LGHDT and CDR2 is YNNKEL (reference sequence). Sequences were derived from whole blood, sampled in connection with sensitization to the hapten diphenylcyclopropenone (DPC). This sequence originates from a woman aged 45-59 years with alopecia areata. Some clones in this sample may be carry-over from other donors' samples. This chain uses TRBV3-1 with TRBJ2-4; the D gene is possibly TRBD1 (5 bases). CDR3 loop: CASSHSRTNVPLAKNIQYF. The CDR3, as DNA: TGTGCCAGCAGCCACTCCAGGACAAACGTTCCTCTAGCCAAAAACATTCAGTACTTC.